This T cell receptor (beta chain) was captured by sequencing in a study of Graves' ophthalmopathy and Graves' hyperthyroidism. Germline V gene lookup returns CDR1 MNHEY and CDR2 SVGAGI. V lost 6 bases to trimming and J lost 10 bases, with 25 bases between them. The CDR3 sequence is 17 residues long. In this sample, this clonotype turned up many times. TCR beta CDR3 regions were amplified from RNA transcripts. First-round RT-PCR employed HTBI primers, with a second-round multiplex PCR after it. MiXCR was run by TCRdb on the multiplex PCR reads, yielding one entry per CDR3 protein. The sample contains roughly 380,000 distinct CDR3 sequences, just over 15% of which appear only once.

The clonotype comes from a woman aged 18-29 years with stable Graves' hyperthyroidism. The sample consisted of peripheral blood. The V and J genes are TRBV6-5 and TRBJ1-6; D is unclear. The CDR3 sequence: CASRDSVRWQLGSPLHF. In DNA form, the CDR3 reads TGTGCCAGCAGGGACTCCGTAAGGTGGCAGCTCGGCTCACCCCTCCACTTT.